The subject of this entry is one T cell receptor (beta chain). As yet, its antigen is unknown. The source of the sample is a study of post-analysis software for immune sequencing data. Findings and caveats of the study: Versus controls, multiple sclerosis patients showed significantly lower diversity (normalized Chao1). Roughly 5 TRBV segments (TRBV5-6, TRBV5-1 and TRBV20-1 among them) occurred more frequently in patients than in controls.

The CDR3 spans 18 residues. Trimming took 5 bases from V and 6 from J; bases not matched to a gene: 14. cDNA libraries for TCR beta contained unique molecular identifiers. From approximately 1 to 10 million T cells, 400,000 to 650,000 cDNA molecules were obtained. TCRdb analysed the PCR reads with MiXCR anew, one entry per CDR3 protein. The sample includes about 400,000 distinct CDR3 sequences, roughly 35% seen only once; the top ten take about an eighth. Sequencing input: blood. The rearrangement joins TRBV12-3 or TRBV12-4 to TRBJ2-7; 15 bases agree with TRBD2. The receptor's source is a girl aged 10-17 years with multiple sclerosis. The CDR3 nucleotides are TGTGCCAGCAGTCCGTGGACTAGCGGGGGGGCCGGTACACGCGAGCAGTACTTC. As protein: CASSPWTSGGAGTREQYF.